This entry lists 32 T cell receptor beta chains sequenced from one sample in a study of cytomegalovirus exposure and HLA in healthy donors. In the PCR, 60 Vbeta and 13 Jbeta primers were used. Produced via immunoSEQ multiplex PCR; TCRdb's table is partial and in-frame only. This table has over 150,000 clones, 77% appearing once. Sample: PBMCs. The receptors originated from a woman in her twenties or thirties in good health and CMV-seropositive.

V and J are TRBV29-1 and TRBJ1-2, with TRBD1 matching over 8 bases. V dropped 6 bases and J dropped 8; count of bases not matched to a gene: 2. Germline V lookup: CDR1 SQVTM, CDR2 ANQGSEA. The length of the CDR3 is 10 residues. The CDR3: CSVGTGGYTF. The CDR3 DNA sequence: TGCAGCGTCGGGACAGGCGGCTACACCTTC.

The chain combines TRBV7-9 with TRBJ2-7; 7 positions match TRBD1. The germline CDR1 and CDR2 sequences are SEHNR and FQNEAQ (reference sequence). The CDR3 length is 15 residues. V shed 5 bases and J 9 bases; nucleotides not matched to a gene: 16. CDR3 region: CASSPQGQTGERQYF. CDR3 nucleotides: TGTGCCAGCAGCCCCCAGGGCCAAACAGGGGAACGGCAGTACTTC.

The chain recombines TRBV5-1 with TRBJ2-3; 11 bases align to TRBD2. Germline assignment: CDR1 SGHRS and CDR2 YFSETQ. This CDR3 has 16 residues. V lost 7 bases, J lost 1 base, and 8 bases stayed unmatched. CDR3 region: CASSVAGGPGTDTQYF. CDR3 DNA: TGCGCCAGCTCGGTAGCGGGAGGGCCTGGCACAGATACGCAGTATTTT.

The chain uses TRBV10-2 and TRBJ2-7, with 7 bases that match TRBD1. The CDR3 length is 14 residues. V trimming: 6 bases; J trimming: 0 bases; junction bases outside the gene matches: 5. Germline V gene data show CDR1 as WSHSY and CDR2 as SAAADI. In DNA, the CDR3 is TGCGCCAGCAGGGAGGACAGGTACTCCTACGAGCAGTACTTC. It specifies CASREDRYSYEQYF.

Only a few counts were recorded for this clone. This CDR3 reads CASSSGQGADIQYF. CDR3 sequence (DNA): TGTGCCAGCAGCTCAGGACAGGGGGCGGACATTCAGTACTTC. The V call is TRBV13, the J call TRBJ2-4; 11 bases line up with TRBD1. The germline V gene has CDR1 PRHDT and CDR2 FYEKMQ (reference sequence). The junction had 4 bases not matched to a gene; V was cut back by 4 bases and J by 8 bases. The CDR3 is made up of 14 amino acids.

This chain joins TRBV28 and TRBJ2-3; D perhaps matches TRBD2 (6 bases). This CDR3 region has 16 residues. Looked up from germline, CDR1 is MDHEN and CDR2 is SYDVKM. V lost 6 bases and J lost 0, with 16 bases in between. DNA for the CDR3: TGTGCCAGCAGGGGGCGGGCGGGGACTAGCACAGATACGCAGTATTTT. This sequence encodes CASRGRAGTSTDTQYF.

The V gene is TRBV30, the J gene TRBJ1-2; D may be TRBD1 (5 bases). CDR3 length: 14 amino acids. In germline, CDR1 is GTSNPN, CDR2 SVGIG (reference sequence). Trimming left V 2 bases short and J 8 bases short, with 18 bases between. The CDR3 sequence: CAWSPSGQGGGYTF. The DNA of the CDR3 is TGTGCCTGGAGTCCCTCCGGGCAGGGCGGCGGCTACACCTTC.

This clone occurred a few times. The J gene is TRBJ2-1, the V gene TRBV30, with 10 bases lining up with TRBD2. J was trimmed by 3 bases and V by 5 bases; bases with no gene match: 4. Germline CDR1 is GTSNPN and CDR2 is SVGIG (reference sequence). The CDR3 runs 14 residues. CDR3 amino acids: CAWLAGGGYNEQFF. CDR3 DNA: TGTGCCTGGTTAGCGGGAGGAGGCTACAATGAGCAGTTCTTC.

The V and J genes are TRBV13 and TRBJ1-1; no clear D gene. Germline assignment: CDR1 PRHDT and CDR2 FYEKMQ (reference sequence). The CDR3 contains 14 residues. V lost 2 bases to trimming and J lost 2 bases, with 9 bases between them. The CDR3 nucleotides read TGTGCCAGCAGCTTACTGACACAAAACACTGAAGCTTTCTTT. It yields the protein CASSLLTQNTEAFF.

The rearrangement links TRBV7-8 to TRBJ2-3; 12 nucleotides line up with TRBD1. This CDR3 spans 17 amino acids. Germline assignment: CDR1 SGHVS and CDR2 FQNEAQ. V lost 10 bases, J lost 1 base, and 12 bases stayed unmatched. CDR3 in DNA: TGTGCCATCGTGGGGACAGGGGGCTTTTGGGGCACAGATACGCAGTATTTT. It codes for CAIVGTGGFWGTDTQYF.

The rearrangement joins TRBV29-1 to TRBJ1-5, with TRBD1 matching 7 bases. Germline V lookup: CDR1 SQVTM, CDR2 ANQGSEA. The CDR3 is 13 amino acids. The J segment lost 4 bases and the V segment lost 6 bases, leaving 6 bases of the junction unmatched. The CDR3 bases are TGCAGCGTCTTACAGGGGACTAATCAGCCCCAGCATTTT. This translates into CSVLQGTNQPQHF.

V gene TRBV6-1 combines with J gene TRBJ2-7; tentatively, D is TRBD2 (6 bases). Trimming shortened V by 5 bases and J by 7 bases, and 18 bases separated the two germline ends. CDR3 length equals 14 residues. In germline, CDR1 is MNHNS, CDR2 SASEGT. CDR3 DNA: TGTGCCAGCAGTTTGGGACTTACAAACTGGGAGCAGTACTTC. Amino acid sequence: CASSLGLTNWEQYF.

J is TRBJ2-1 and V is TRBV5-1; TRBD2 aligns across 9 bases. The CDR3 consists of 17 residues. Losses at the gene ends were 5 bases for V and 0 bases for J; bases not matched to a gene: 9. CDR1 SGHRS and CDR2 YFSETQ come from the germline V gene. DNA of the CDR3: TGCGCCAGCAGTCCAGCTAGCGGGGTTAGCTCCTACAATGAGCAGTTCTTC. Translated, it gives CASSPASGVSSYNEQFF.

The rearrangement links TRBV6-5 to TRBJ2-7; maybe TRBD2 (5 bases). Germline V gene lookup returns CDR1 MNHEY and CDR2 SVGAGI. The V and J ends lost 6 bases and 2 bases respectively, with 11 bases between them. The length of the CDR3 is 13 residues. CDR3 coding DNA: TGTGCCAGCAGGGACTCAGCGGCCTACGAGCAGTACTTC. Encoded protein: CASRDSAAYEQYF.

The chain uses TRBV28 and TRBJ2-5; D is undetermined. This CDR3 is built from 14 residues. The V end was cut by 3 bases, the J end by 1 base, with 9 bases between. Germline CDR1 reads MDHEN; CDR2 reads SYDVKM. The CDR3 loop reads CASSFAAIQETQYF. In DNA, the CDR3 is TGTGCCAGCAGTTTTGCGGCGATCCAAGAGACCCAGTACTTC.

The J gene is TRBJ1-2, the V gene TRBV10-2; 7 nucleotides match TRBD1. The CDR3 contains 13 residues. Trimming took 4 bases from V and 4 from J; bases not matched to a gene: 3. Germline V gene data show CDR1 as WSHSY and CDR2 as SAAADI. The CDR3 DNA follows: TGCGCCAGCAGTGGGGACAGATTCTATGGCTACACCTTC. Protein sequence: CASSGDRFYGYTF.

The chain is built from TRBV9 and TRBJ2-1, with D possibly matching TRBD2 (7 bases). The CDR3 totals 18 residues. Germline lookup yields CDR1 SGDLS and CDR2 YYNGEE. V shed 0 bases and J shed 0 bases, with 16 bases lying between them. CDR3 loop: CASSVATGRVSSYNEQFF. In DNA form, the CDR3 reads TGTGCCAGCAGCGTAGCTACAGGGAGGGTAAGCTCCTACAATGAGCAGTTCTTC.

The rearrangement joins TRBV28 to TRBJ2-5; D is possibly TRBD2 (5 bases). The length of the CDR3 is 16 residues. CDR1 is MDHEN and CDR2 is SYDVKM in the germline V gene. Trimming took off 4 bases at V and 2 bases at J, with 17 bases between the two ends. The CDR3 sequence: CASSSPLGGVQETQYF. In nucleotides, the CDR3 is TGTGCCAGCAGTTCCCCCCTCGGAGGAGTTCAAGAGACCCAGTACTTC.

The rearrangement uses TRBV6-1 and TRBJ2-7; D gene uncertain. V was pared by 3 bases and J by 6 bases, with 6 bases between. The CDR3 is made up of 11 amino acids. Per the germline V gene, CDR1 is MNHNS and CDR2 is SASEGT. The CDR3 DNA reads TGTGCCAGCAGTGATCGTCTCGAGCAGTACTTC. It specifies CASSDRLEQYF.

The chain has TRBV30 and TRBJ2-5; 16 bases align to TRBD2. The CDR3 consists of 16 residues. V was pared by 3 bases and J by 4 bases, with 5 bases of the junction left unmatched. Germline lookup yields CDR1 GTSNPN and CDR2 SVGIG (reference sequence). The CDR3 nucleotides are TGTGCCTGGAGGGGACTAGCGGGAGGGCCTCGAGAGACCCAGTACTTC. Its protein product is CAWRGLAGGPRETQYF. Full variable domain (rest looked up from reference TRBV30 and TRBJ2-5): SQTIHQWPATLVQPVGSPLSLECTVEGTSNPNLYWYRQAAGRGLQLLFYSVGIGQISSEVPQNLSASRPQDRQFILSSKKLLLSDSGFYLCAWRGLAGGPRETQYFGPGTRLLVL.

This chain links TRBV28 with TRBJ2-7, with 10 bases matching TRBD1. Germline CDR1 is MDHEN and CDR2 is SYDVKM. V dropped 6 bases and J dropped 2; count of bases not matched to a gene: 4. The length of the CDR3 is 14 residues. The CDR3 DNA reads TGTGCCAGCAGGCGACAGGGGGCTCCCTACGAGCAGTACTTC. Protein product: CASRRQGAPYEQYF.

The genes are TRBV6-5 and TRBJ1-3; no reliable D call. CDR1 and CDR2 from the germline V gene are MNHEY and SVGAGI. V was trimmed by 4 bases and J by 8 bases, leaving 12 bases between them. The length of the CDR3 is 13 residues. As DNA, the CDR3 is TGTGCCAGCAGTTCAGGAGGGTTCGACACCATATATTTT. Translation: CASSSGGFDTIYF.

The chain recombines TRBV4-2 with TRBJ2-7, with 9 bases matching TRBD2. This CDR3 comprises 13 residues. Germline CDR1 LGHNA, CDR2 YNFKEQ. V lost 4 bases to trimming and J lost 4 bases; unmatched junction nucleotides: 2. The CDR3 DNA is TGTGCCAGCAGCCCCGGACTAGCGTACGAGCAGTACTTC. Translation: CASSPGLAYEQYF.

This chain connects TRBV30 to TRBJ2-7, with D perhaps matching TRBD2 (6 bases). This CDR3 is 14 amino acids long. Germline V gene lookup returns CDR1 GTSNPN and CDR2 SVGIG (reference sequence). V was pared by 7 bases and J by 1 base, with 17 bases between. The CDR3 DNA is TGTGCCTCTTGGGGACCGGGAGAGTCCTACGAGCAGTACTTC. This translates into CASWGPGESYEQYF.

This chain uses TRBV19 with TRBJ2-7; the match to TRBD2 covers 13 bases. CDR1 is LNHDA and CDR2 is SQIVND in the germline V gene (reference sequence). The CDR3 is 14 amino acids. Trimming cost V 6 bases and J 7 bases; bases outside gene matches: 6. CDR3 region: CASSGLAGVSEQYF. The DNA of the CDR3 is TGTGCCAGTAGCGGACTAGCGGGAGTAAGTGAGCAGTACTTC.

V and J are TRBV11-2 and TRBJ2-7; TRBD2 might be the D (6 bases). V was trimmed by 1 base and J by 3 bases, leaving 19 bases between them. Looked up from germline, CDR1 is SGHAT and CDR2 is FQNNGV. This CDR3 region has 17 residues. The CDR3 DNA reads as TGTGCCAGCAGCTTAGGGTCCAGCAGCGGGCTAAACTACGAGCAGTACTTC. Translated: CASSLGSSSGLNYEQYF.

Of note for this clone: A junction boundary mismatches the germline segment, possibly from a read error. The V gene is TRBV6-5, the J gene TRBJ1-3, with a possible D match to TRBD1 (6 bases). CDR3 length: 15 amino acids. Germline lookup yields CDR1 MNHEY and CDR2 SVGAGI. The CDR3 nucleotides read TGTGCCGGCAGAGACCCGGGACAAGTTTGGGGCACCATATATTTT. Amino acid sequence: CAGRDPGQVWGTIYF.

V and J are TRBV19 and TRBJ2-3; 15 bases align to TRBD2. The CDR3 consists of 15 residues. Trimming at V came to 6 bases and at J to 9 bases, leaving 7 bases not matched to a gene. CDR1 LNHDA and CDR2 SQIVND come from the germline V gene (reference sequence). CDR3 nucleotide sequence: TGTGCCAGTAGCTCGGGACTAGCGGGAGGTAACACGCAGTATTTT. This gives the protein CASSSGLAGGNTQYF.

The chain uses TRBV28 and TRBJ2-5; 7 bases fit TRBD2. J gave up 4 bases and V 4 bases, and 12 bases lay outside the gene matches. Germline values: CDR1 MDHEN, CDR2 SYDVKM. The CDR3 runs 16 residues. DNA for the CDR3: TGTGCCAGCAGTTATGATGTGGGGACTATCGGAGAGACCCAGTACTTC. The encoded protein is CASSYDVGTIGETQYF.

The chain's CDR3 is CASSGLAGEGFTDTQYF. CDR3 nucleotide sequence: TGCGCCAGCAGTGGACTAGCGGGGGAGGGTTTCACAGATACGCAGTATTTT. The chain is built from TRBV10-1 and TRBJ2-3; the match to TRBD2 covers 12 bases. Germline values: CDR1 WNHNN, CDR2 SYGVQD (reference sequence). V shed 4 bases and J 2 bases; nucleotides not matched to a gene: 7. This CDR3 spans 17 amino acids.

The chain uses TRBV27 and TRBJ2-1, with TRBD2 matching over 9 bases. The germline CDR1 and CDR2 sequences are MNHEY and SMNVEV (reference sequence). The V gene end was trimmed by 8 bases and the J gene end by 10 bases; junction bases not matched to a gene: 6. This CDR3 comprises 12 residues. The CDR3 nucleotides are TGTGCCAGCCGCGGGAGGGTTGGAGAGCAGTTCTTC. This sequence encodes CASRGRVGEQFF.

V usage is TRBV28 and J usage is TRBJ2-7; 12 bases map to TRBD2. Looked up from germline, CDR1 is MDHEN and CDR2 is SYDVKM. There are 14 residues in the CDR3. The V segment lost 8 bases and the J segment 5 bases; nucleotides outside the gene matches: 7. The CDR3 sequence: CASETSGSIDEQYF. The DNA of the CDR3 is TGTGCCAGCGAGACTAGCGGGAGTATCGACGAGCAGTACTTC.